The rows below give T cell receptor beta chains drawn from one sample of a study of T cell responses to AZD1222 COVID-19 vaccine. Measured with immunoSEQ multiplex PCR; TCRdb has only the in-frame clones, and not every one. The data hold approximately 220,000 clones, with 85% to 95% observed a single time. The sample in question was peripheral blood, obtained on day 0 of MenACWY control vaccination. The receptors come from an adult in good health. CDR3s include the opening cysteine and the closing phenylalanine or tryptophan. D genes are given only for firm matches. Expanded clones are given a class, and other clones once, few, many or no size at all.

v_call: TRBV19; clone_size: NA; j_call: TRBJ2-7; d_call: TRBD1; cdr3_length: 13; cdr3_aa: CASNPGTAYEQYF; cdr3_nt: TGTGCCAGTAACCCTGGGACAGCCTACGAGCAGTACTTC
v_call: TRBV29-1; clone_size: NA; j_call: TRBJ2-7; d_call: NA; cdr3_length: 13; cdr3_aa: CSAAAGTRREQYF; cdr3_nt: TGCAGCGCGGCGGCGGGGACCAGACGCGAGCAGTACTTC
v_call: TRBV7-2; clone_size: NA; j_call: TRBJ1-5; d_call: NA; cdr3_length: 13; cdr3_aa: CASTLSPQLPQHF; cdr3_nt: TGTGCCAGCACCCTGAGCCCGCAGTTGCCCCAGCATTTT
v_call: TRBV7-2; clone_size: NA; j_call: TRBJ2-5; d_call: TRBD2; cdr3_length: 18; cdr3_aa: CASSPGGLAGGLGETQYF; cdr3_nt: TGTGCCAGCAGCCCAGGGGGGCTAGCGGGGGGGCTGGGAGAGACCCAGTACTTC
v_call: TRBV19; clone_size: NA; j_call: TRBJ1-6; d_call: NA; cdr3_length: 15; cdr3_aa: CASSIRDTSGPPLHF; cdr3_nt: TGTGCCAGTAGTATACGGGACACGTCGGGTCCACCCCTCCACTTT
v_call: TRBV25-1; clone_size: NA; j_call: TRBJ1-6; d_call: TRBD1; cdr3_length: 16; cdr3_aa: CASSGQGSSYNSPLHF; cdr3_nt: TGTGCCAGCAGTGGACAGGGTAGCTCCTATAATTCACCCCTCCACTTT
v_call: TRBV10-3; clone_size: NA; j_call: TRBJ2-3; d_call: NA; cdr3_length: 14; cdr3_aa: CAISPQHRTDTQYF; cdr3_nt: TGTGCCATCAGTCCTCAGCATCGCACAGATACGCAGTATTTT
v_call: TRBV6-5; clone_size: NA; j_call: TRBJ2-5; d_call: NA; cdr3_length: 14; cdr3_aa: CASNMDSLKETQYF; cdr3_nt: TGTGCCAGCAATATGGACAGCCTCAAGGAGACCCAGTACTTC
v_call: TRBV7-2; clone_size: NA; j_call: TRBJ2-6; d_call: NA; cdr3_length: 15; cdr3_aa: CASSLETAGRRVLTF; cdr3_nt: TGTGCCAGCAGCTTAGAGACGGCGGGGCGCCGCGTCCTGACTTTC
v_call: TRBV7-8; clone_size: NA; j_call: TRBJ1-1; d_call: NA; cdr3_length: 16; cdr3_aa: CASKRGSSEMNTEAFF; cdr3_nt: TGTGCCAGCAAAAGAGGGTCATCAGAAATGAACACTGAAGCTTTCTTT
v_call: TRBV3-1/TRBV3-2; clone_size: NA; j_call: TRBJ1-2; d_call: TRBD1; cdr3_length: 13; cdr3_aa: CASSRGQGDGYTF; cdr3_nt: TGTGCCAGCAGCCGCGGACAGGGGGATGGCTACACCTTC
v_call: TRBV18; clone_size: NA; j_call: TRBJ1-1; d_call: TRBD1; cdr3_length: 14; cdr3_aa: CASSPQGAPTEAFF; cdr3_nt: TGTGCCAGCTCACCCCAGGGGGCACCGACGGAGGCTTTCTTT
v_call: TRBV30; clone_size: NA; j_call: TRBJ1-3; d_call: TRBD1; cdr3_length: 15; cdr3_aa: CAWSTGGYAGNTIYF; cdr3_nt: TGTGCCTGGAGTACAGGGGGCTACGCGGGAAACACCATATATTTT
v_call: TRBV5-4; clone_size: once; j_call: TRBJ1-2; d_call: NA; cdr3_length: 14; cdr3_aa: CASSSGRDNYGYTF; cdr3_nt: TGTGCCAGCAGCTCGGGCAGGGATAACTATGGCTACACCTTC
v_call: TRBV13; clone_size: NA; j_call: TRBJ1-1; d_call: NA; cdr3_length: 14; cdr3_aa: CASSLRGGSTEAFF; cdr3_nt: TGTGCCAGCAGCTTAAGGGGGGGATCAACTGAAGCTTTCTTT
v_call: TRBV24-1; clone_size: NA; j_call: TRBJ1-1; d_call: NA; cdr3_length: 13; cdr3_aa: CATRASWGTEAFF; cdr3_nt: TGTGCCACAAGAGCTTCATGGGGCACTGAAGCTTTCTTT
v_call: TRBV5-8; clone_size: NA; j_call: TRBJ1-5; d_call: NA; cdr3_length: 14; cdr3_aa: CASSLGNSNQPQHF; cdr3_nt: TGTGCCAGCAGCTTGGGGAATAGCAATCAGCCCCAGCATTTT
v_call: TRBV12-3/TRBV12-4; clone_size: NA; j_call: TRBJ1-3; d_call: TRBD1; cdr3_length: 12; cdr3_aa: CATDDRGNTIYF; cdr3_nt: TGTGCCACAGATGACAGGGGCAACACCATATATTTT
v_call: TRBV24-1; clone_size: NA; j_call: TRBJ1-2; d_call: NA; cdr3_length: 14; cdr3_aa: CATSDSGRYYGYTF; cdr3_nt: TGTGCCACCAGTGATTCAGGGAGGTACTATGGCTACACCTTC
v_call: TRBV28; clone_size: NA; j_call: TRBJ1-4; d_call: NA; cdr3_length: 15; cdr3_aa: CASSLLSGLNEKLFF; cdr3_nt: TGTGCCAGCAGTTTGTTGTCGGGGCTGAATGAAAAACTGTTTTTT
v_call: TRBV5-4; clone_size: NA; j_call: TRBJ1-1; d_call: NA; cdr3_length: 14; cdr3_aa: CASSSARGNTEAFF; cdr3_nt: TGTGCCAGCAGCTCCGCGAGGGGGAACACTGAAGCTTTCTTT
v_call: TRBV5-6; clone_size: NA; j_call: TRBJ1-4; d_call: NA; cdr3_length: 15; cdr3_aa: CASSFAQGPPEKLFF; cdr3_nt: TGTGCCAGCAGCTTCGCACAGGGCCCCCCTGAAAAACTGTTTTTT
v_call: TRBV5-1; clone_size: NA; j_call: TRBJ1-6; d_call: NA; cdr3_length: 15; cdr3_aa: CASSLATAGSSPLHF; cdr3_nt: TGCGCCAGCAGCTTGGCCACGGCAGGCTCTTCACCCCTCCACTTT
v_call: TRBV5-1; clone_size: NA; j_call: TRBJ2-5; d_call: TRBD1; cdr3_length: 17; cdr3_aa: CASSSGTGFHIQETQYF; cdr3_nt: TGCGCCAGCAGCTCCGGGACAGGGTTCCACATCCAAGAGACCCAGTACTTC
v_call: TRBV12-3/TRBV12-4; clone_size: NA; j_call: TRBJ2-1; d_call: TRBD2; cdr3_length: 13; cdr3_aa: CASSRGENNEQFF; cdr3_nt: TGTGCCAGCTCACGGGGGGAAAACAATGAGCAGTTCTTC
v_call: TRBV24-1; clone_size: NA; j_call: TRBJ1-5; d_call: NA; cdr3_length: 15; cdr3_aa: CATSDLGHANQPQHF; cdr3_nt: TGTGCCACCAGTGATTTAGGGCACGCAAATCAGCCCCAGCATTTT
v_call: TRBV5-5; clone_size: NA; j_call: TRBJ2-1; d_call: NA; cdr3_length: 15; cdr3_aa: CASSLGLQRLSEQFF; cdr3_nt: TGTGCCAGCAGCTTGGGGTTACAGCGACTATCGGAGCAGTTCTTC
v_call: TRBV5-6; clone_size: NA; j_call: TRBJ2-1; d_call: NA; cdr3_length: 12; cdr3_aa: CASSLRVGEQFF; cdr3_nt: TGTGCCAGCAGCCTCCGGGTAGGTGAGCAGTTCTTC
v_call: TRBV28; clone_size: NA; j_call: TRBJ1-2; d_call: TRBD1; cdr3_length: 15; cdr3_aa: CASSLLGGGQGGYTF; cdr3_nt: TGTGCCAGCAGTCTACTCGGTGGGGGACAGGGTGGCTACACCTTC
v_call: TRBV30; clone_size: NA; j_call: TRBJ2-7; d_call: NA; cdr3_length: 12; cdr3_aa: CAWTIQGYEQYF; cdr3_nt: TGTGCCTGGACAATCCAGGGCTACGAGCAGTACTTC